The 6 T cell receptor beta chains below come from one sample, sequenced in a study of cytomegalovirus exposure and HLA in healthy donors. The PCR contained 60 Vbeta and 13 Jbeta primers. Repertoires were generated with immunoSEQ multiplex PCR, while TCRdb's copy carries only in-frame clones and drops some. The sample records 200,000 to 250,000 clones, 80% to 90% being singletons. Material: PBMCs. The receptors derive from a man under 40 in good health and CMV-seronegative.

The chain joins TRBV2 to TRBJ2-1; D uncertain. Germline CDR1 is SNHLY and CDR2 is FYNNEI. This CDR3 has 13 amino acids. V was trimmed by 8 bases and J by 4 bases, leaving 12 bases between them. In DNA form, the CDR3 reads TGTGCCAGCGATTTAAACGGTTACAATGAGCAGTTCTTC. Its protein is CASDLNGYNEQFF.

This clone was seen only a few times. The genes are TRBV6-5 and TRBJ1-4; 9 bases fit TRBD1. Germline V gene lookup returns CDR1 MNHEY and CDR2 SVGAGI. Losses at the gene ends were 2 bases for V and 8 bases for J; bases not matched to a gene: 9. The CDR3 contains 16 residues. The CDR3: CASSYHLQGAREKLFF. The CDR3 DNA sequence: TGTGCCAGCAGTTACCACCTACAGGGGGCACGGGAAAAACTGTTTTTT.

V usage is TRBV5-1 and J usage is TRBJ2-7; TRBD2 is a possible D gene (6 bases). Germline V gives CDR1 SGHRS, CDR2 YFSETQ. V lost 0 bases to trimming and J lost 2 bases, with 12 bases between them. CDR3 length: 15 residues. The CDR3 here is CASSLEGRRAYEQYF. The CDR3 bases are TGCGCCAGCAGCTTGGAAGGACGGAGGGCCTACGAGCAGTACTTC.

The rearrangement uses TRBV6-5 and TRBJ2-5; 13 bases agree with TRBD2. The junction had 3 bases not matched to a gene; V was cut back by 6 bases and J by 5 bases. Germline-derived CDR1 and CDR2 are MNHEY and SVGAGI. This CDR3 has 14 amino acids. The CDR3 reads CASRGTSGAETQYF. CDR3 in DNA: TGTGCCAGCAGGGGGACTAGCGGGGCGGAGACCCAGTACTTC.

The chain is built from TRBV27 and TRBJ2-1; D is perhaps TRBD2 (6 bases). V lost 8 bases, J lost 4 bases, and 24 bases lay in between. Germline assignment: CDR1 MNHEY and CDR2 SMNVEV (reference sequence). The CDR3 contains 17 residues. CDR3 coding DNA: TGTGCCAGCCGGACGGGGCGACCTAGAGGAGGGTACAATGAGCAGTTCTTC. This translates into CASRTGRPRGGYNEQFF.

V and J are TRBV19 and TRBJ1-1; no firm D call. Germline CDR1 reads LNHDA; CDR2 reads SQIVND (reference sequence). The CDR3 covers 15 residues. The V end lost 3 bases, the J end lost 1 base, and 12 bases lay between the germline ends. The CDR3 DNA is TGTGCCAGTAGTATCAACCACGACTGGAACACTGAAGCTTTCTTT. This encodes CASSINHDWNTEAFF.